What follows describes a single T cell receptor (beta chain). An end of the junction does not agree with germline; a read error may underlie this. The CDR3 is made up of 14 amino acids. Per the germline V gene, CDR1 is SSHAT and CDR2 is FNYEAQ (reference sequence). The entry originates in a study of blood T cell repertoires in COVID-19. Whole-study context: The United States, Italy and Spain supplied acute and convalescent COVID-19 samples. PBMCs, B-cell-depleted T cells, or T cells were the source of the cDNA or gDNA that made up the material.

It was within 2 weeks before study entry that exposed participants met a COVID-19 case. Libraries were prepared by immunoSEQ multiplex PCR; TCRdb keeps only in-frame clonotypes and omits some of them. The table has about 280,000 clones, roughly 80% seen once; the top ten hold more than 4%. The rearrangement uses TRBV7-7 and TRBJ2-5; no reliable D call. The sequenced sample consisted of PBMCs or T cells enriched from blood (not recorded which). This sequence was found in a man aged 40-49 years who had been exposed to COVID-19. This CDR3 is CASSLGSGGETQYF. The CDR3 DNA reads as TGTGCTAGCAGCCTCGGGTCCGGCGGAGAGACCCAGTACTTC.